This T cell receptor beta chain appears in the sequencing data of a study of T cells in women clearing cervical HPV infection. Per the germline V gene, CDR1 is MNHEY and CDR2 is SVGEGT. CDR3 length: 13 residues. Points on this clone: Read data end 3 residues before the CDR3 end; the end is taken from the germline J gene.

Sequencing was performed with immunoSEQ multiplex PCR; in TCRdb, only in-frame clones are kept and a portion is missing. The sample table includes 20,000 to 25,000 clones. The sample comprised blood buffy coat. The gene calls are TRBV6-2 or TRBV6-3 and TRBJ2-3; possibly TRBD1 for D (6 bases). The origin of this receptor is a woman between 18 and 70 years old with a cervical HPV16 infection that either progressed to CIN3+ or cleared (not recorded which). Partial CDR3 DNA: TGTGCCAGCGTTACAGGGAGTGACGAGACG. Protein: CASVTGSDET. The full CDR3 sequence reads CASVTGSDETQYF.